This TCR beta chain is drawn from a study of tumor and adjacent non-tumor tissue in lung cancer. Whole-study context: There were 11 to 13 adenocarcinoma, 2 squamous cell carcinoma and 1 small cell lung cancer cases.

Notes on this clonotype: A junction end diverges from the germline sequence, so it may reflect a read error.

This CDR3 is built from 15 residues. The germline V gene has CDR1 MNHEY and CDR2 SVGEGT. Three rounds of nested PCR, following a modified ARM-PCR protocol, produced the TCRbeta library. TCRdb re-derived calls from the multiplex PCR reads in MiXCR, one entry per CDR3 protein. The sample includes 52,000 or so distinct CDR3 sequences, around three quarters seen only once; the top ten take approximately 23%. RNA was extracted from bulk tissue without any cell sorting. Distant lung tissue was collected more than 3 cm away from the tumor edge. Donors were chemotherapy-naive, newly diagnosed lung cancer surgical patients in China, August–late 2014.

The specimen sequenced was distant non-tumor lung tissue. This receptor was identified in a woman aged 55-69 years with non-small cell lung cancer. V usage is TRBV6-2 or TRBV6-3 and J usage is TRBJ1-1, with no clear D. In DNA, the CDR3 is TGTGCCATCAGTTACGGGCGGCCTACGAACACTGAAGCTTTCTTT. Protein sequence: CAISYGRPTNTEAFF.